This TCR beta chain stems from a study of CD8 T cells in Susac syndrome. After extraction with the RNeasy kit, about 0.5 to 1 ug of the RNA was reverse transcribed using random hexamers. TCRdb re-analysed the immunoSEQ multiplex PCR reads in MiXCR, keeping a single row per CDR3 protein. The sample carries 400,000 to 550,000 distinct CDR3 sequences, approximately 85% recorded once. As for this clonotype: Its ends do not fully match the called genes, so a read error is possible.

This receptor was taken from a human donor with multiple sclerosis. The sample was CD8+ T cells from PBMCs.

The CDR3 DNA sequence: TGTGCCAGCAGTGTAGACGGAGGGGGCTGGGCCAACGTCCTGACTTTC. This encodes CASSVDGGGWANVLTF. V usage is TRBV9 and J usage is TRBJ2-6; TRBD1 is a possible D gene (7 bases). Germline V gives CDR1 SGDLS, CDR2 YYNGEE. The CDR3 sequence is 16 residues long.